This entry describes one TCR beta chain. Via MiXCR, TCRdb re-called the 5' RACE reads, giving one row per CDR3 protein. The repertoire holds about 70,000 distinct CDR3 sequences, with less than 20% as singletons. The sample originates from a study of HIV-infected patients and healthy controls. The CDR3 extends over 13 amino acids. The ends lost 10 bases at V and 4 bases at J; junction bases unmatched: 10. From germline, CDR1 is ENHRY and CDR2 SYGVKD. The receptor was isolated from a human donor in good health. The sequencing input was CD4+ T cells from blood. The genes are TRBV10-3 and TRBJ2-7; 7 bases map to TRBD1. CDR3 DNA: TGTGCCACCCGTGGGACAGAGTCTTACGAGCAGTACTTC. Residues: CATRGTESYEQYF.